The 8 T cell receptor beta chains presented below share a single source sample, sequenced in a study of cytomegalovirus exposure and HLA in healthy donors. The PCR ran on 60 Vbeta and 13 Jbeta primers. Sequencing was performed with immunoSEQ multiplex PCR; in TCRdb, only in-frame clones are kept and a portion is missing. In the table there are about 170,000 clones, roughly 84% of which are singletons. The source material was PBMCs. These receptors were taken from a man in his thirties or forties in good health and CMV-seropositive.

V is TRBV7-2 and J is TRBJ2-3, with 13 bases matching TRBD2. This CDR3 region has 18 residues. Per germline, CDR1 SGHTA and CDR2 FQGNSA. The J segment lost 5 bases and the V segment lost 5 bases, leaving 13 bases of the junction unmatched. CDR3: CASSLGTSGVGWGDTQYF. For the CDR3, the DNA is TGTGCCAGCAGCCTCGGGACTAGCGGGGTGGGGTGGGGAGATACGCAGTATTTT.

The V call is TRBV27, the J call TRBJ2-4, with 9 bases matching TRBD2. This CDR3 has 14 residues. Looked up from germline, CDR1 is MNHEY and CDR2 is SMNVEV (reference sequence). The J segment lost 1 base and the V segment lost 11 bases, leaving 6 bases of the junction unmatched. The CDR3 protein is CAAGGKSAKNIQYF. The CDR3 nucleotides read TGTGCCGCGGGGGGGAAATCGGCCAAAAACATTCAGTACTTC.

This sequence joins TRBV7-2 and TRBJ2-1, with D possibly TRBD1 on 6 matching bases. Trimming left V 3 bases short and J 4 bases short, with 10 bases between. The CDR3 spans 14 residues. Germline CDR1 and CDR2: SGHTA and FQGNSA. CDR3 protein: CASSLDRIYNEQFF. The CDR3 bases are TGTGCCAGCAGCTTGGACAGAATTTACAATGAGCAGTTCTTC. Together with reference TRBV7-2 and TRBJ2-1, the CDR3 gives the full variable domain: GAGVSQSPSNKVTEKGKDVELRCDPISGHTALYWYRQSLGQGLEFLIYFQGNSAPDKSGLPSDRFSAERTGGSVSTLTIQRTQQEDSAVYLCASSLDRIYNEQFFGPGTRLTVL.

V usage is TRBV11-3 and J usage is TRBJ2-1, with TRBD2 matching 9 bases. Looked up from germline, CDR1 is SGHNT and CDR2 is YENEEA. The CDR3 runs 15 residues. Unmatched junction bases numbered 5, after V lost 1 base and J lost 7 bases. The CDR3 DNA sequence: TGTGCCAGCAGCTTAGTAGCGGGAGTAAATAATGAGCAGTTCTTC. Its protein product is CASSLVAGVNNEQFF.

V gene TRBV5-1 combines with J gene TRBJ2-3, with 10 positions matching TRBD2. The CDR3 is 16 amino acids. V dropped 2 bases and J dropped 0; count of bases not matched to a gene: 3. Germline V lookup: CDR1 SGHRS, CDR2 YFSETQ. The CDR3 DNA sequence: TGCGCCAGCAGCTTAACTAGCGGGATTAGCACAGATACGCAGTATTTT. Its protein is CASSLTSGISTDTQYF.

The rearrangement links TRBV5-6 to TRBJ2-7, with a possible D match to TRBD1 (6 bases). V lost 4 bases and J 3 bases, leaving 20 bases between the germline ends. The germline CDR1 and CDR2 sequences are SGHDT and YYEEEE. The CDR3 runs to 16 residues. In DNA form, the CDR3 reads TGTGCCAGCAGCGCTTATACAGGGCTTAGTTTCTACGAGCAGTACTTC. Translating gives CASSAYTGLSFYEQYF.

This chain links TRBV6-5 with TRBJ2-7; possible D gene TRBD1, 6 bases. The CDR3 runs to 13 residues. Germline loops: CDR1 MNHEY, CDR2 SVGAGI. Between the trimmed V and J ends, which lost 6 bases and 0 bases, there was a span of 9 bases. CDR3 nucleotides: TGTGCCAGCAGCCCAGGGGACTCCTACGAGCAGTACTTC. Translated, it gives CASSPGDSYEQYF.

The rearrangement links TRBV11-2 to TRBJ2-5; D gene uncertain. Germline CDR1 is SGHAT and CDR2 is FQNNGV. V was trimmed by 1 base and J by 9 bases, leaving 9 bases between them. The CDR3 totals 12 residues. As DNA, the CDR3 is TGTGCCAGCAGCTTAGTCCGGAGTGCCCAGTACTTC. Protein sequence: CASSLVRSAQYF. Filled out from reference TRBV11-2 and TRBJ2-5, the complete variable domain reads EAGVAQSPRYKIIEKRQSVAFWCNPISGHATLYWYQQILGQGPKLLIQFQNNGVVDDSQLPKDRFSAERLKGVDSTLKIQPAKLEDSAVYLCASSLVRSAQYFGPGTRLLVL.